The clone carrying this T cell receptor delta chain has just a few counts. A much larger clone is a single base away; this may be a read error. This sample stems from a study of gamma-delta chains in newborns, infants, children. Background on the study: Microbial exposure reportedly drives polyclonal innate γδ T cell expansion after birth.

CDR1 GEAIGNYY and CDR2 EKD come from the germline V gene. After removal of 0 bases from V and 0 bases from J, the junction contained 13 bases not matched to a gene. This CDR3 is built from 22 residues. TCRdb ran CATT on the reads. The table lists approximately 5,400 delta-chain clones, 0.35% to 0.45% of them singletons. The chain combines TRDV2 with TRDJ3; TRDD3 matches at 10 bases. Specimen: blood. This sequence originates from a child who was a newborn, infant or young child, either healthy, febrile or measles-vaccinated (not recorded which). Here the CDR3 DNA reads TGTGCCTGTGACACCGGCGGCGGGGGATACGATTTAAGCTCCTGGGACACCCGACAGATGTTTTTC. Translated: CACDTGGGGYDLSSWDTRQMFF.